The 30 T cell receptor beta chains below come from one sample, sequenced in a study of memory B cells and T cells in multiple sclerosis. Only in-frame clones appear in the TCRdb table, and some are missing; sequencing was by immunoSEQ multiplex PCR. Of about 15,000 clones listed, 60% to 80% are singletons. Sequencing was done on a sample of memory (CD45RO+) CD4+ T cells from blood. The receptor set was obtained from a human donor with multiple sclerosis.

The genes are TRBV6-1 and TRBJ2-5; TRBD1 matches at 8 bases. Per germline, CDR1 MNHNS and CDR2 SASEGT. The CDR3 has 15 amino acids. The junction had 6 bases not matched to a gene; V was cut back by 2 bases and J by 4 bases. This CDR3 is CASSEQGAQGETQYF. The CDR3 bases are TGTGCCAGCAGTGAACAGGGGGCACAGGGAGAGACCCAGTACTTC.

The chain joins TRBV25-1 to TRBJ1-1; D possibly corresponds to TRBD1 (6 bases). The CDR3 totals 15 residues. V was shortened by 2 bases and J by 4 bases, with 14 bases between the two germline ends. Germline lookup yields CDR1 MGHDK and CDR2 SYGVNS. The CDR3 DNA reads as TGTGCCAGCAGTGAAAACAGGGTTTTCGGCACTGAAGCTTTCTTT. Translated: CASSENRVFGTEAFF.

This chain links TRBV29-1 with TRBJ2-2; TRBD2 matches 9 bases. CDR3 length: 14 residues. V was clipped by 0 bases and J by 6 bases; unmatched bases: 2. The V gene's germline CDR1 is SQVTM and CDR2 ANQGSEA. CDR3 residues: CSVEDRGGAGELFF. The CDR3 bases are TGCAGCGTTGAAGATCGCGGGGGGGCCGGGGAGCTGTTTTTT.

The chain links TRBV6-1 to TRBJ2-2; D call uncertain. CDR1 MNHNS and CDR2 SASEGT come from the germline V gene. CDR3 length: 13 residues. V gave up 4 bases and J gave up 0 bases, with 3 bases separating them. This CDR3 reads CASSVSNTGELFF. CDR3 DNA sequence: TGTGCCAGCAGTGTATCGAACACCGGGGAGCTGTTTTTT.

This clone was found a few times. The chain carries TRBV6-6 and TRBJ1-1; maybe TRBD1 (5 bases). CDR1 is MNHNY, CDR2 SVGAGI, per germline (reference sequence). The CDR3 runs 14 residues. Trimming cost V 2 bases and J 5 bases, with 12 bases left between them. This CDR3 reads CASSYQAGRTEAFF. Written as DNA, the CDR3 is TGTGCCAGCAGTTACCAGGCGGGGCGGACTGAAGCTTTCTTT.

The CDR3, as DNA: TGCGCCAGCACTAGCGGGGGTCGGGGGGGCCGAACCGGGGAGCTGTTTTTT. Its translation: CASTSGGRGGRTGELFF. The genes are TRBV5-1 and TRBJ2-2; 10 positions agree with TRBD2. J lost 5 bases, V lost 6 bases, and 13 bases had no gene match. The V gene's germline CDR1 is SGHRS and CDR2 YFSETQ. CDR3 length equals 17 residues.

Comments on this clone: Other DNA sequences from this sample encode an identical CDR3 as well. The CDR3 DNA reads as TGCGCCAGCAGCTTGGGCGGGGGTTCCTACAATGAGCAGTTCTTC. As protein: CASSLGGGSYNEQFF. The V and J genes are TRBV5-1 and TRBJ2-1; TRBD2 aligns across 7 bases. The CDR3 is 15 amino acids. The germline V gene encodes CDR1 SGHRS and CDR2 YFSETQ. Germline trimming cut 0 bases from V and 1 base from J; bases unmatched to any gene: 1.

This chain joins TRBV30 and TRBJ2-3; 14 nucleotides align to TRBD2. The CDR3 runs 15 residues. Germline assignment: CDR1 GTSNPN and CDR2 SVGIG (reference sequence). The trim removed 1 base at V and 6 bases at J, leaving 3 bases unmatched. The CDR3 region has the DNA TGTGCCTGGAGTGCGGGACTAGCGGGAGCGGATACGCAGTATTTT. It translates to CAWSAGLAGADTQYF.

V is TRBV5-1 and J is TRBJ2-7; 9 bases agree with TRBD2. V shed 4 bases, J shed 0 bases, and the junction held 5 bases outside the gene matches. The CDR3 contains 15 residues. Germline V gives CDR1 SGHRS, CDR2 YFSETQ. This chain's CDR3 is CASSPSGVSSYEQYF. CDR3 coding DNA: TGCGCCAGCAGCCCTAGCGGGGTGAGCTCCTACGAGCAGTACTTC.

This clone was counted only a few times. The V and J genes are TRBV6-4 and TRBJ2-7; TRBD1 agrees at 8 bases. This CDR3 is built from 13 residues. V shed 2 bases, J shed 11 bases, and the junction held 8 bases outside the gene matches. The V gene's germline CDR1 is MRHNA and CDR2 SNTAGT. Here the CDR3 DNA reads TGTGCCAGCAGTGACCAGGGGGCGGTTTACGAGTACTTC. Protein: CASSDQGAVYEYF.

CDR3 nucleotide sequence: TGCGCCAGCAGCCCAGACAGGGCCACGCAGTATTTT. Translated: CASSPDRATQYF. The genes are TRBV5-1 and TRBJ2-3; TRBD1 aligns across 7 bases. Per germline, CDR1 SGHRS and CDR2 YFSETQ. The CDR3 is 12 amino acids. V shed 4 bases and J 9 bases; nucleotides not matched to a gene: 5.

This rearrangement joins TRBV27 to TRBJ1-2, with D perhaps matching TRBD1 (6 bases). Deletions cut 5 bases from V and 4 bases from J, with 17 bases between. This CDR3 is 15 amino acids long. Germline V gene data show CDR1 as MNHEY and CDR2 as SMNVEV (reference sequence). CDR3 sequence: CASSHPGTPSYGYTF. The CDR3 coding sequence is TGTGCCAGCAGTCATCCGGGGACACCCTCCTATGGCTACACCTTC.

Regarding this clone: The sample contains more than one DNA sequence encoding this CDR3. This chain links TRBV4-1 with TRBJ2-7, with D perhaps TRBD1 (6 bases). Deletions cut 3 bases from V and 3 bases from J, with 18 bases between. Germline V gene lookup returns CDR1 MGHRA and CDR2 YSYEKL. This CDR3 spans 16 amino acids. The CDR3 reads CASSQGELWTDYEQYF. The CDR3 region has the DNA TGCGCCAGCAGCCAGGGCGAATTGTGGACAGACTACGAGCAGTACTTC.

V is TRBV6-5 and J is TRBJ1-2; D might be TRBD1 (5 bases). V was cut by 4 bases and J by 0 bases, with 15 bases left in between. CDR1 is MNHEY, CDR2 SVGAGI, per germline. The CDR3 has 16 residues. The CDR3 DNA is TGTGCCAGCAGTTCGCCCCGGACACCTACTAACTATGGCTACACCTTC. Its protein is CASSSPRTPTNYGYTF.

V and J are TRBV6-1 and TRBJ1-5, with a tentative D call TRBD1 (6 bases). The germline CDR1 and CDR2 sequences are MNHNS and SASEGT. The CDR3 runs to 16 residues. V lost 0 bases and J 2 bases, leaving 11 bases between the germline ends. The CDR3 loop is CASSEALPGGNQPQHF. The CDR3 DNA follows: TGTGCCAGCAGTGAAGCCTTGCCAGGGGGCAATCAGCCCCAGCATTTT.

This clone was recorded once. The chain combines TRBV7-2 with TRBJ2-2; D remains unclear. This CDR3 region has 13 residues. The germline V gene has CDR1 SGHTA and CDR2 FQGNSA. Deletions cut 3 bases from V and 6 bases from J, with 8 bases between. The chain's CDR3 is CASSLSKAGELFF. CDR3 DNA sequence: TGTGCCAGCAGCTTGTCTAAAGCCGGGGAGCTGTTTTTT.

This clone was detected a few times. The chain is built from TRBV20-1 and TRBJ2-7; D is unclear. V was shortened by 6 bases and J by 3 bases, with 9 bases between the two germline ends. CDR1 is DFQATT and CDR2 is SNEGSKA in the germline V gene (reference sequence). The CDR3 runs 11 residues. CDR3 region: CSAPGGYEQYF. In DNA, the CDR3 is TGCAGTGCCCCTGGCGGCTACGAGCAGTACTTC.

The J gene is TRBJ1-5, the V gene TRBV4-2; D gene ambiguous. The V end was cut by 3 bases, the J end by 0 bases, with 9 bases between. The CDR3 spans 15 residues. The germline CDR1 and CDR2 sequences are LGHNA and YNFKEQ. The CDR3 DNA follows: TGTGCCAGCAGCCAGTCGGGTCTTAGCAATCAGCCCCAGCATTTT. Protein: CASSQSGLSNQPQHF.

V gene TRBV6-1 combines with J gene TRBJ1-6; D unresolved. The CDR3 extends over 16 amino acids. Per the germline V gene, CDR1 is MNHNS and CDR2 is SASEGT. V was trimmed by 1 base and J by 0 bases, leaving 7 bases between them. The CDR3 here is CASSEGGSSYNSPLHF. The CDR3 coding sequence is TGTGCCAGCAGTGAAGGAGGGAGCTCCTATAATTCACCCCTCCACTTT.

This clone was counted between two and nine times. CDR3 nucleotide sequence: TGTGCCAGCAGCTTCGACATAAGCAATCAGCCCCAGCATTTT. This codes for CASSFDISNQPQHF. The gene calls are TRBV6-6 and TRBJ1-5; D gene unclear. CDR1 is MNHNY and CDR2 is SVGAGI in the germline V gene (reference sequence). This CDR3 is built from 14 residues. Deletions cut 6 bases from V and 1 base from J, with 10 bases between.

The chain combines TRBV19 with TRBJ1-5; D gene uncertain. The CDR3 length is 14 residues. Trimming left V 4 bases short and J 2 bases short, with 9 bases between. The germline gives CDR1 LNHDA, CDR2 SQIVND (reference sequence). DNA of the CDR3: TGTGCCAGTAGTACCGAGGGTGGCAATCAGCCCCAGCATTTT. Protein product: CASSTEGGNQPQHF.

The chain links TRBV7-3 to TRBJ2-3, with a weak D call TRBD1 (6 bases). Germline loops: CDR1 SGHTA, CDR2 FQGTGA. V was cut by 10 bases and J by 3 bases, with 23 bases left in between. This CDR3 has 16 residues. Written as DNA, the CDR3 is TGTGCCACCCCAACCCGGCACAGGGTCGGAACAGATACGCAGTATTTT. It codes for CATPTRHRVGTDTQYF.

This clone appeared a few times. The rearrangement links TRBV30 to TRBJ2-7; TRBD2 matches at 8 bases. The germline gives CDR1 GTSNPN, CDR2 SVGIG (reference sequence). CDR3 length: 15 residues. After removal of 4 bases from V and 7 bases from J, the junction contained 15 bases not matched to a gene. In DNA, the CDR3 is TGTGCCTGGACCCCTCGGGCGGGAGGTTTGAAAGAGCAGTACTTC. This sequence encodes CAWTPRAGGLKEQYF.

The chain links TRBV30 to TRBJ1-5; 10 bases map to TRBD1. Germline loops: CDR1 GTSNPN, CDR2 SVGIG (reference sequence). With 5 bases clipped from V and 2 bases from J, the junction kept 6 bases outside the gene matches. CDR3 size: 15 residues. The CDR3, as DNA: TGTGCCTGGGGATCCGGGACAGGGGGCAATCAGCCCCAGCATTTT. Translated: CAWGSGTGGNQPQHF.

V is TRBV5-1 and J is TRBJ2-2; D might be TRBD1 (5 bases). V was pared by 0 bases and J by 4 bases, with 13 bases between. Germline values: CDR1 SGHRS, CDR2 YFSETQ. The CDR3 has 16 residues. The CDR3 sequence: CASSLEGQGITGELFF. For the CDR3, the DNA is TGCGCCAGCAGCTTGGAGGGTCAGGGCATCACCGGGGAGCTGTTTTTT.

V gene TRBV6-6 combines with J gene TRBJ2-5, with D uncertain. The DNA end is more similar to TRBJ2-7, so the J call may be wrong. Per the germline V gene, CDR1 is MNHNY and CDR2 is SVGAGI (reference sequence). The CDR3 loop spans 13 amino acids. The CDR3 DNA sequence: TGTGCCAGCAGTTACTCGTGGGACTACGAGCAGTACTTC. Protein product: CASSYSWDYEQYF.

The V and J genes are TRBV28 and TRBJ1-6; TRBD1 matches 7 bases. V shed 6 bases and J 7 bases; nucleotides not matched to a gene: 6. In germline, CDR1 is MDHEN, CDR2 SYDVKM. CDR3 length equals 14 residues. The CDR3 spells CASSAPGQNSPLHF. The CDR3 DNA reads TGTGCCAGCAGCGCACCGGGACAGAATTCACCCCTCCACTTT.

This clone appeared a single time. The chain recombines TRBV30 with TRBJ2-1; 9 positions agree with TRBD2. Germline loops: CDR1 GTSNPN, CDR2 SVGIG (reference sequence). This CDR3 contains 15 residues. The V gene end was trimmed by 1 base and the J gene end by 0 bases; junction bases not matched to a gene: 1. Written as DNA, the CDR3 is TGTGCCTGGAGTGGTAGCGGGAGCTCCTACAATGAGCAGTTCTTC. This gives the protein CAWSGSGSSYNEQFF. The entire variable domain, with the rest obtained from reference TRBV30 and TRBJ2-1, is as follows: SQTIHQWPATLVQPVGSPLSLECTVEGTSNPNLYWYRQAAGRGLQLLFYSVGIGQISSEVPQNLSASRPQDRQFILSSKKLLLSDSGFYLCAWSGSGSSYNEQFFGPGTRLTVL.

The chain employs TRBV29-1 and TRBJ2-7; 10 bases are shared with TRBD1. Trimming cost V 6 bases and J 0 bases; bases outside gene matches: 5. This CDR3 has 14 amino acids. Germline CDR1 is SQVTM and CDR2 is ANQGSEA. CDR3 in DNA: TGCAGCGTCCGCCGGGACAGGGGCTCCTACGAGCAGTACTTC. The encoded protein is CSVRRDRGSYEQYF.

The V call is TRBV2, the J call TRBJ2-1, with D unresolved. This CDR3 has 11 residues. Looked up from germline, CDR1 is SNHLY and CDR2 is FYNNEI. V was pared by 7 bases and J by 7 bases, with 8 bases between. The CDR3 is CASTRRNEQFF. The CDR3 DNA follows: TGTGCCAGCACTAGGCGAAATGAGCAGTTCTTC. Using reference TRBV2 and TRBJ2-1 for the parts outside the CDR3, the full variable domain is EPEVTQTPSHQVTQMGQEVILRCVPISNHLYFYWYRQILGQKVEFLVSFYNNEISEKSEIFDDQFSVERPDGSNFTLKIRSTKLEDSAMYFCASTRRNEQFFGPGTRLTVL.